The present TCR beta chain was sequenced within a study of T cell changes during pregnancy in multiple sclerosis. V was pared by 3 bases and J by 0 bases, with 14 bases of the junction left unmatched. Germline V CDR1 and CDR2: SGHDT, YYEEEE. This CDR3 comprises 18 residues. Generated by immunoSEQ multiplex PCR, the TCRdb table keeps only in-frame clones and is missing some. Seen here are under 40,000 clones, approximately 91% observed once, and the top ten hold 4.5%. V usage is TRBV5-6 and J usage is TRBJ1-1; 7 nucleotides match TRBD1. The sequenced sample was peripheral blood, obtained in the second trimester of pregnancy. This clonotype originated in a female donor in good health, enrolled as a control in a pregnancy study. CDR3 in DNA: TGTGCCAGCAGCTCGCCTATTGACAGGGTGTGGGTGAACACTGAAGCTTTCTTT. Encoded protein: CASSSPIDRVWVNTEAFF.